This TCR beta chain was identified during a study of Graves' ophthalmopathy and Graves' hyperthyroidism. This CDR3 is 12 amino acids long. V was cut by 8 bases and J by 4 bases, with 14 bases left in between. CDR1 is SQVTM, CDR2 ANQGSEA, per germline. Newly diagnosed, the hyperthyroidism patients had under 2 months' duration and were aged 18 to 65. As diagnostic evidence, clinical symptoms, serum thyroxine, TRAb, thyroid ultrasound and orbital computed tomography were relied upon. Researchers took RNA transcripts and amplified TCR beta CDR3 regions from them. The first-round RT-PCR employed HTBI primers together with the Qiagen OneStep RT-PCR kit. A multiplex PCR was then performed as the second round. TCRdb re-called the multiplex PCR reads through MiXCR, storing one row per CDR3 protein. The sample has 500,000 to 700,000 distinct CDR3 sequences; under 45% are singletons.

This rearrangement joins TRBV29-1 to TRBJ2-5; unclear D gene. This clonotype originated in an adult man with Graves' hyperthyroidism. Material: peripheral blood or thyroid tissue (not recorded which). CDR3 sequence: CSYLGAGETQYF. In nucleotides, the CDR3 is TGCAGCTACTTAGGCGCTGGAGAGACCCAGTACTTC.